This entry lists 31 T cell receptor beta chains sequenced from one sample in a study of CD8 T cells in Susac syndrome. RNA totalling roughly 0.45 to 1 ug underwent reverse transcription with random hexamers. TCRdb recomputed calls from the immunoSEQ multiplex PCR reads with MiXCR, one row per CDR3 protein. The repertoire consists of some 120,000 distinct CDR3 sequences, with more than 90% occurring once and the leading ten covering approximately 0.12%. What was sequenced was CD4+ T cells from PBMCs. The receptors stem from a human donor in good health.

CDR3 loop: CASSSTDNYEQYF. For the CDR3, the DNA is TGTGCCAGCAGTTCCACGGACAACTACGAGCAGTACTTC. This chain connects TRBV6-5 to TRBJ2-7, with a tentative D call TRBD1 (5 bases). V lost 4 bases and J 3 bases, leaving 10 bases between the germline ends. The length of the CDR3 is 13 residues. Germline V gives CDR1 MNHEY, CDR2 SVGAGI.

The rearrangement links TRBV6-5 to TRBJ2-1; D ambiguous. This CDR3 has 15 amino acids. The germline gives CDR1 MNHEY, CDR2 SVGAGI. Trimming removed 0 bases from V and 8 bases from J, with 14 bases in between. This CDR3 is CASSYSPSPRDEQFF. The DNA for the CDR3 is TGTGCCAGCAGTTACTCGCCAAGCCCCCGGGATGAGCAGTTCTTC.

V is TRBV5-1 and J is TRBJ1-1; TRBD1 agrees at 7 bases. Germline CDR1 is SGHRS and CDR2 is YFSETQ. Losses at the gene ends were 4 bases for V and 7 bases for J; bases not matched to a gene: 4. CDR3 length equals 12 residues. CDR3 in DNA: TGCGCCAGCAGCAACCAGGGGGTTGAAGCTTTCTTT. Translated, it gives CASSNQGVEAFF.

The V and J genes are TRBV28 and TRBJ1-2, with a possible D match to TRBD1 (6 bases). Germline-derived CDR1 and CDR2 are MDHEN and SYDVKM. V was pared by 7 bases and J by 7 bases, with 10 bases between. The CDR3 runs 11 residues. Here the CDR3 reads CASIQGAGYTF. In DNA form, the CDR3 reads TGTGCCAGCATACAGGGAGCTGGCTACACCTTC.

This clonotype showed up just once. The chain carries TRBV19 and TRBJ2-2, with D unresolved. The CDR3 loop spans 13 amino acids. V lost 6 bases and J 0 bases, leaving 5 bases between the germline ends. The germline CDR1 and CDR2 sequences are LNHDA and SQIVND (reference sequence). CDR3 DNA: TGTGCCAGTAGGGGCGCGAACACCGGGGAGCTGTTTTTT. Translated: CASRGANTGELFF.

The chain uses TRBV5-1 and TRBJ1-1, with D unresolved. Per germline, CDR1 SGHRS and CDR2 YFSETQ. V lost 2 bases to trimming and J lost 6 bases, with 11 bases between them. This CDR3 has 13 residues. CDR3 nucleotide sequence: TGCGCCAGCAGCTTTGACAACAACGCTGAAGCTTTCTTT. The encoded protein is CASSFDNNAEAFF.

The gene calls are TRBV27 and TRBJ2-7; TRBD2 is a possible D gene (6 bases). Germline CDR1 and CDR2: MNHEY and SMNVEV (reference sequence). This CDR3 has 15 residues. V gave up 3 bases and J gave up 1 base, with 13 bases separating them. The CDR3 protein is CASSLGLLASYEQYF. DNA for the CDR3: TGTGCCAGCAGTTTGGGACTCCTCGCGTCCTACGAGCAGTACTTC.

This clonotype was counted once. V usage is TRBV12-3 or TRBV12-4 and J usage is TRBJ1-1; maybe TRBD1 (5 bases). V was pared by 6 bases and J by 9 bases, with 14 bases between. The CDR3 has 12 amino acids. Written as DNA, the CDR3 is TGTGCCAGCAGGCCCCCAGGGCATAAAGCTTTCTTT. Translation: CASRPPGHKAFF.

The chain combines TRBV12-3 or TRBV12-4 with TRBJ1-2, with 7 bases that match TRBD1. This CDR3 spans 15 amino acids. Trimming at V came to 1 base and at J to 7 bases, leaving 9 bases not matched to a gene. The DNA for the CDR3 is TGTGCCAGCAGTTTAGAAGGGGGCGTAGGTCGTGGCTACACCTTC. It encodes CASSLEGGVGRGYTF.

J is TRBJ1-1 and V is TRBV19; no firm D call. CDR3 length: 13 amino acids. Germline CDR1 reads LNHDA; CDR2 reads SQIVND (reference sequence). Trimming cost V 11 bases and J 2 bases, with 15 bases left between them. The DNA for the CDR3 is TGTGCCGTTGAGCACAGCTTAAACACTGAAGCTTTCTTT. This codes for CAVEHSLNTEAFF. The full variable domain, rest sourced from reference TRBV19 and TRBJ1-1, is DGGITQSPKYLFRKEGQNVTLSCEQNLNHDAMYWYRQDPGQGLRLIYYSQIVNDFQKGDIAEGYSVSREKKESFPLTVTSAQKNPTAFYLCAVEHSLNTEAFFGQGTRLTVV.

V and J are TRBV29-1 and TRBJ2-5; unclear D gene. Per germline, CDR1 SQVTM and CDR2 ANQGSEA. V lost 5 bases and J lost 1, with 17 bases in between. This CDR3 has 15 amino acids. CDR3 sequence: CSVLGLQDLQETQYF. CDR3 nucleotides: TGCAGCGTTCTGGGTCTTCAGGACCTCCAAGAGACCCAGTACTTC.

The V and J genes are TRBV25-1 and TRBJ1-1; D might be TRBD1 (6 bases). V was shortened by 2 bases and J by 5 bases, with 9 bases between the two germline ends. CDR1 is MGHDK, CDR2 SYGVNS, per germline. The CDR3 sequence is 13 residues long. The CDR3 DNA is TGTGCCAGCAGTGAACAGGGGCAGACTGAAGCTTTCTTT. As protein: CASSEQGQTEAFF. Together with reference TRBV25-1 and TRBJ1-1, the CDR3 gives the full variable domain: EADIYQTPRYLVIGTGKKITLECSQTMGHDKMYWYQQDPGMELHLIHYSYGVNSTEKGDLSSESTVSRIRTEHFPLTLESARPSHTSQYLCASSEQGQTEAFFGQGTRLTVV.

The chain uses TRBV21-1 and TRBJ2-4; TRBD2, the D gene given by the table, was not confirmed from the DNA. TRBV21-1 is reported as a pseudogene. This CDR3 is 14 amino acids long. CDR3 in amino acids: CASSKELVHSIQYF. Here the CDR3 DNA reads TGTGCCAGCAGCAAAGAACTAGTACACTCCATTCAGTACTTC.

CDR3 residues: CASSQEVTGGYEQYF. DNA of the CDR3: TGCGCCAGCAGCCAAGAGGTTACAGGGGGATACGAGCAGTACTTC. The chain uses TRBV4-1 and TRBJ2-7, with 8 bases fitting TRBD1. The CDR3 totals 15 residues. Germline lookup yields CDR1 MGHRA and CDR2 YSYEKL. J was trimmed by 4 bases and V by 0 bases; bases with no gene match: 5.

The chain couples TRBV7-2 to TRBJ2-7; 14 bases fit TRBD2. The CDR3 loop spans 14 amino acids. V lost 5 bases and J lost 6; bases outside the gene matches: 3. The germline V gene has CDR1 SGHTA and CDR2 FQGNSA. The CDR3 is CASSPGLAGVEQYF. CDR3 nucleotide sequence: TGTGCCAGCAGCCCGGGACTAGCGGGGGTCGAGCAGTACTTC.

This clonotype was seen once. The rearrangement links TRBV5-1 to TRBJ2-1; 11 bases match TRBD2. CDR3 length equals 19 residues. V trimming: 0 bases; J trimming: 3 bases; junction bases outside the gene matches: 11. Per the germline V gene, CDR1 is SGHRS and CDR2 is YFSETQ. CDR3 loop: CASSLGPSGLAGLYNEQFF. The CDR3 nucleotides are TGCGCCAGCAGCTTGGGACCCTCCGGACTAGCGGGCCTCTACAATGAGCAGTTCTTC.

V and J are TRBV2 and TRBJ2-3; 8 bases are shared with TRBD1. Germline V CDR1 and CDR2: SNHLY, FYNNEI. V lost 11 bases and J lost 9; bases outside the gene matches: 16. CDR3 length equals 14 residues. For the CDR3, the DNA is TGTGCCCGCGGGGACAGGAACCCTCCGGGGACGCAGTATTTT. Its translation is CARGDRNPPGTQYF.

As for this clonotype: At one boundary the junction diverges from the germline segment, which might be a read error. The gene calls are TRBV7-9 and TRBJ2-7; D may correspond to TRBD1 or TRBD2 (5 bases each). Germline loops: CDR1 SEHNR, CDR2 FQNEAQ (reference sequence). This CDR3 is 12 amino acids long. CDR3 sequence: CASSLQAGTLVF. The CDR3 nucleotides read TGTGCCAGCAGCTTGCAGGCCGGGACCCTAGTCTTC.

The chain has TRBV7-9 and TRBJ2-5; TRBD1 matches at 7 bases. CDR3 length: 13 residues. Germline V gene data show CDR1 as SEHNR and CDR2 as FQNEAQ (reference sequence). The trim removed 5 bases at V and 4 bases at J, leaving 4 bases unmatched. CDR3 protein: CASSRGQRETQYF. The CDR3 DNA is TGTGCCAGCAGCCGGGGACAGCGAGAGACCCAGTACTTC.

V and J are TRBV29-1 and TRBJ1-4; D uncertain. This CDR3 contains 13 residues. The V gene's germline CDR1 is SQVTM and CDR2 ANQGSEA. V was pared by 2 bases and J by 6 bases, with 10 bases between. As DNA, the CDR3 is TGCAGCGTTGAATTACGCCCCTATGAAAAACTGTTTTTT. Translating it yields CSVELRPYEKLFF.

The V gene is TRBV20-1, the J gene TRBJ2-5; TRBD1 aligns across 7 bases. The V gene's germline CDR1 is DFQATT and CDR2 SNEGSKA (reference sequence). This CDR3 has 15 residues. V was clipped by 6 bases and J by 9 bases; unmatched bases: 19. Here the CDR3 reads CSAGTGQGVHRAQYF. In DNA, the CDR3 is TGCAGTGCCGGAACCGGTCAGGGGGTCCACCGGGCCCAGTACTTC.

The gene calls are TRBV28 and TRBJ2-7; 7 bases match TRBD1. The ends lost 2 bases at V and 2 bases at J; junction bases unmatched: 3. Germline loops: CDR1 MDHEN, CDR2 SYDVKM. This CDR3 comprises 14 residues. CDR3: CASSLDRVTYEQYF. The CDR3 DNA follows: TGTGCCAGCAGTTTAGACAGGGTCACCTACGAGCAGTACTTC.

V is TRBV13 and J is TRBJ2-3; D is perhaps TRBD2 (5 bases). The CDR3 sequence is 16 residues long. Germline loops: CDR1 PRHDT, CDR2 FYEKMQ (reference sequence). V lost 5 bases to trimming and J lost 0 bases, with 15 bases between them. DNA of the CDR3: TGTGCCAGCAGCCAAAACAGCGGCCTTAGCACAGATACGCAGTATTTT. This sequence encodes CASSQNSGLSTDTQYF.

The chain couples TRBV29-1 to TRBJ2-7, with D uncertain. Germline loops: CDR1 SQVTM, CDR2 ANQGSEA. The CDR3 has 13 amino acids. V was trimmed by 7 bases and J by 3 bases, leaving 16 bases between them. The CDR3 DNA is TGCAGCGCCCTTGAATCCTTCGGCTACGAGCAGTACTTC. Protein product: CSALESFGYEQYF.

The table lists this clonotype with a count of one. The CDR3: CASSSSGAGNEQFF. The CDR3 region has the DNA TGTGCCAGCAGCTCGTCGGGAGCGGGGAATGAGCAGTTCTTC. J is TRBJ2-1 and V is TRBV3-1; TRBD2 aligns across 7 bases. Unmatched junction bases numbered 8, after V lost 5 bases and J lost 7 bases. CDR1 is LGHDT and CDR2 is YNNKEL in the germline V gene (reference sequence). The CDR3 loop spans 14 amino acids.

J is TRBJ2-5 and V is TRBV7-8, with 10 positions matching TRBD2. V gave up 4 bases and J gave up 4 bases; unmatched junction bases: 15. Germline loops: CDR1 SGHVS, CDR2 FQNEAQ. The CDR3 has 18 amino acids. DNA for the CDR3: TGTGCCAGCAGCTCCAGGCCCTGGGCTAGCGGGAGTTCAGAGACCCAGTACTTC. It codes for CASSSRPWASGSSETQYF.

This sequence joins TRBV12-3 or TRBV12-4 and TRBJ2-7; D is perhaps TRBD1 (6 bases). V lost 5 bases and J 3 bases, leaving 11 bases between the germline ends. The CDR3 consists of 13 residues. For the CDR3, the DNA is TGTGCCAGCAGTCTCGCCAGGGGCTACGAGCAGTACTTC. It translates to CASSLARGYEQYF.

The V call is TRBV4-2, the J call TRBJ2-3, with 11 nucleotides matching TRBD2. Germline V gene sequence: CDR1 LGHNA, CDR2 YNFKEQ. Trimming at V came to 1 base and at J to 3 bases, leaving 6 bases not matched to a gene. The CDR3 length is 17 residues. This chain's CDR3 is CASSQVAGGPSTDTQYF. CDR3 coding DNA: TGTGCCAGCAGCCAAGTAGCGGGAGGGCCAAGTACAGATACGCAGTATTTT.

The rearrangement uses TRBV3-1 and TRBJ2-3; TRBD2 matches at 13 bases. This CDR3 has 16 amino acids. Germline CDR1 reads LGHDT; CDR2 reads YNNKEL (reference sequence). The J segment lost 3 bases and the V segment lost 4 bases, leaving 4 bases of the junction unmatched. CDR3 protein: CASSLGTSGNTDTQYF. CDR3 sequence (DNA): TGTGCCAGCAGCCTGGGGACTAGCGGGAATACAGATACGCAGTATTTT.

A few counts support this clonotype. The chain combines TRBV28 with TRBJ2-6; a weak D match, TRBD1 (6 bases). Trimming took 6 bases from V and 2 from J, leaving 11 bases between them. Germline CDR1 MDHEN, CDR2 SYDVKM. The CDR3 sequence is 15 residues long. The CDR3 sequence: CASREQGAGANVLTF. The CDR3 DNA follows: TGTGCCAGCAGGGAACAGGGAGCTGGGGCCAACGTCCTGACTTTC.

The genes are TRBV5-6 and TRBJ2-3; D not resolved. The CDR3 totals 14 residues. Germline V lookup: CDR1 SGHDT, CDR2 YYEEEE. Trimming pared 3 bases from V and 4 bases from J, leaving 12 bases between. CDR3 DNA: TGTGCCAGCAGCTCCTTTGATAGGGCAGATACGCAGTATTTT. Its protein product is CASSSFDRADTQYF.